This T cell receptor (beta chain) was observed in a study of identical twins. TCRdb fed the 5' RACE reads into MiXCR, producing one record per CDR3 protein. The sample lists 310,000 or so distinct CDR3 sequences; about 8.1% were seen once. Deletions cut 3 bases from V and 8 bases from J, with 22 bases between. This CDR3 spans 16 amino acids. The germline V gene has CDR1 KGHSH and CDR2 LQKENI. These data are also associated with another study on yellow fever vaccine responses in identical twins.

The sequencing sample was made of memory (CD45RO+) T cells sorted from blood. This clonotype was sampled from a woman between 18 and 29 years old in good health. V and J are TRBV18 and TRBJ1-2, with D tentatively TRBD1 (6 bases). CDR3 in DNA: TGTGCCAGCTCACCCTTTTCTACAGGGAGCCGGGCCGGCTACACCTTC. Its protein is CASSPFSTGSRAGYTF.